The 20 T cell receptor beta chains below come from one sample, sequenced in a study of cytomegalovirus exposure and HLA in healthy donors. Sequenced by immunoSEQ multiplex PCR; TCRdb stores in-frame clones only, minus some. The sample shows approximately 62,000 clones, 92% of them seen only once. Specimen: PBMCs. The receptors derive from a woman aged 18-29 years in good health and CMV-seronegative.

This chain uses TRBV7-8 with TRBJ2-7; TRBD2 might be the D (5 bases). V was pared by 1 base and J by 0 bases, with 19 bases between. CDR3 length equals 18 residues. CDR1 is SGHVS, CDR2 FQNEAQ, per germline. CDR3 sequence: CASSLVASSSSSSYEQYF. DNA for the CDR3: TGTGCCAGCAGCTTAGTGGCGTCTAGCTCATCCAGCTCCTACGAGCAGTACTTC.

The gene calls are TRBV28 and TRBJ2-5, with TRBD1 matching 8 bases. Germline lookup yields CDR1 MDHEN and CDR2 SYDVKM. V shed 5 bases and J 4 bases; nucleotides not matched to a gene: 9. CDR3 size: 15 residues. The CDR3 DNA sequence: TGTGCCAGCAGTAGGAATCGTGACAGGGGAGAGACCCAGTACTTC. This encodes CASSRNRDRGETQYF. The whole variable domain, remainder taken from reference TRBV28 and TRBJ2-5, is DVKVTQSSRYLVKRTGEKVFLECVQDMDHENMFWYRQDPGLGLRLIYFSYDVKMKEKGDIPEGYSVSREKKERFSLILESASTNQTSMYLCASSRNRDRGETQYFGPGTRLLVL.

The rearrangement uses TRBV7-8 and TRBJ1-1; D is undetermined. CDR1 is SGHVS, CDR2 FQNEAQ, per germline. V was trimmed by 5 bases and J by 3 bases, leaving 16 bases between them. CDR3 length: 15 residues. In nucleotides, the CDR3 is TGTGCCAGCAGCCCTTGGGAGCTTGGGGACACTGAAGCTTTCTTT. Amino acids: CASSPWELGDTEAFF.

The V gene is TRBV15, the J gene TRBJ1-5, with D unclear. The CDR3 covers 15 residues. Trimming shortened V by 0 bases and J by 0 bases, and 6 bases separated the two germline ends. The germline gives CDR1 LNHNV, CDR2 YYDKDF (reference sequence). This CDR3 is CATSRDQASNQPQHF. The CDR3 DNA is TGTGCCACCAGCAGAGACCAGGCTAGCAATCAGCCCCAGCATTTT.

This clone appeared a single time. This chain connects TRBV7-2 to TRBJ2-1; D is ambiguous. Germline CDR1 reads SGHTA; CDR2 reads FQGNSA. This CDR3 contains 11 residues. Deletions cut 3 bases from V and 5 bases from J, with 2 bases between. CDR3 nucleotides: TGTGCCAGCAGCTTCGACAATGAGCAGTTCTTC. Translation: CASSFDNEQFF.

The genes are TRBV5-5 and TRBJ2-2, with D perhaps TRBD1 (6 bases). V lost 2 bases and J lost 0, with 8 bases in between. This CDR3 has 15 residues. Germline assignment: CDR1 SGHKS and CDR2 YYEKEE (reference sequence). The chain's CDR3 is CASSFEGANTGELFF. The CDR3 DNA is TGTGCCAGCAGCTTCGAGGGGGCGAACACCGGGGAGCTGTTTTTT.

The rearrangement joins TRBV6-4 to TRBJ2-2, with 7 bases identical to TRBD2. CDR3 size: 15 residues. Germline-derived CDR1 and CDR2 are MRHNA and SNTAGT. V gave up 3 bases and J gave up 4 bases; unmatched junction bases: 5. The CDR3 sequence: CASSEDGGSTGELFF. As DNA, the CDR3 is TGTGCCAGCAGTGAAGACGGGGGGTCCACCGGGGAGCTGTTTTTT.

The chain has TRBV5-1 and TRBJ1-5; D may be TRBD1 (5 bases). CDR1 and CDR2 from the germline V gene are SGHRS and YFSETQ. The CDR3 consists of 14 residues. V lost 4 bases and J lost 6, with 14 bases in between. The CDR3 DNA is TGCGCCAGCAGCCGACTGGGGGGGAGTCAGCCCCAGCATTTT. Its protein product is CASSRLGGSQPQHF.

The chain employs TRBV5-1 and TRBJ2-5; 9 bases align to TRBD1. V gave up 4 bases and J gave up 3 bases; unmatched junction bases: 4. The CDR3 is made up of 14 amino acids. Germline assignment: CDR1 SGHRS and CDR2 YFSETQ. The CDR3 sequence: CASSAGQGEETQYF. CDR3 nucleotides: TGCGCCAGCAGCGCGGGACAGGGTGAAGAGACCCAGTACTTC.

This rearrangement joins TRBV6-5 to TRBJ2-1; TRBD2 agrees at 12 bases. The germline V gene has CDR1 MNHEY and CDR2 SVGAGI. Losses at the gene ends were 8 bases for V and 6 bases for J; bases not matched to a gene: 2. CDR3 size: 13 residues. This chain's CDR3 is CASGLAGSNEQFF. CDR3 coding DNA: TGTGCCAGCGGACTAGCGGGGTCCAATGAGCAGTTCTTC.

This clone has a single count. The rearrangement links TRBV28 to TRBJ1-6; 8 bases line up with TRBD1. There are 15 residues in the CDR3. Germline V CDR1 and CDR2: MDHEN, SYDVKM. V lost 6 bases and J lost 3; bases outside the gene matches: 4. The CDR3 DNA reads as TGTGCCAGCAGCCGTGGGACAGGCTATAATTCACCCCTCCACTTT. Protein: CASSRGTGYNSPLHF.

The chain joins TRBV11-3 to TRBJ2-5; 7 bases map to TRBD2. J lost 5 bases, V lost 3 bases, and 3 bases had no gene match. CDR3 size: 13 residues. Germline V CDR1 and CDR2: SGHNT, YENEEA. CDR3 residues: CASSLGEGETQYF. The DNA of the CDR3 is TGTGCCAGCAGCTTGGGGGAGGGGGAGACCCAGTACTTC.

The V gene is TRBV28, the J gene TRBJ1-4; possible D gene TRBD1, 5 bases. V shed 6 bases and J shed 6 bases, with 23 bases lying between them. The CDR3 has 17 residues. Germline assignment: CDR1 MDHEN and CDR2 SYDVKM. The CDR3: CASSLLFSVGGDEKLFF. CDR3 bases: TGTGCCAGCAGCCTCCTATTTTCTGTGGGGGGAGATGAAAAACTGTTTTTT.

Here the CDR3 DNA reads TGTGCCAGCAGCTTAACTTTTTGGGGCCTAGGGTCCTACAATGAGCAGTTCTTC. It codes for CASSLTFWGLGSYNEQFF. J is TRBJ2-1 and V is TRBV7-6; tentative D call: TRBD1 (5 bases). Trimming took off 2 bases at V and 1 base at J, with 18 bases between the two ends. The CDR3 sequence is 18 residues long. CDR1 and CDR2 from the germline V gene are SGHVS and FNYEAQ.

CDR3 sequence reads: CATSRDRGGREQYF. The CDR3 DNA reads as TGTGCCACCAGCAGAGATCGGGGGGGGCGCGAGCAGTACTTC. The chain couples TRBV15 to TRBJ2-7; the match to TRBD2 covers 8 bases. The V segment lost 0 bases and the J segment 6 bases; nucleotides outside the gene matches: 4. CDR3 length: 14 residues. Germline-derived CDR1 and CDR2 are LNHNV and YYDKDF (reference sequence).

The chain combines TRBV5-1 with TRBJ1-4; a possible D gene is TRBD1 (5 bases). Germline V CDR1 and CDR2: SGHRS, YFSETQ. Trimming removed 4 bases from V and 0 bases from J, with 13 bases in between. This CDR3 has 16 amino acids. In nucleotides, the CDR3 is TGCGCCAGCAGCCTCTCAGACAGTGCAACTAATGAAAAACTGTTTTTT. Translated: CASSLSDSATNEKLFF.

This clone was counted a single time. J is TRBJ2-5 and V is TRBV11-3; maybe TRBD1 (6 bases). This CDR3 is built from 17 residues. Germline values: CDR1 SGHNT, CDR2 YENEEA. V was clipped by 1 base and J by 5 bases, with 20 bases between them. This CDR3 reads CASSLVALAQGWETQYF. CDR3 nucleotides: TGTGCCAGCAGCTTAGTCGCTCTAGCACAGGGATGGGAGACCCAGTACTTC.

The chain recombines TRBV5-6 with TRBJ2-1; 7 nucleotides line up with TRBD2. The germline V gene encodes CDR1 SGHDT and CDR2 YYEEEE. V lost 1 base, J lost 0 bases, and 4 bases stayed unmatched. This CDR3 is built from 16 residues. CDR3 protein: CASSLIGGSSYNEQFF. In DNA, the CDR3 is TGTGCCAGCAGCTTGATTGGCGGGAGCTCCTACAATGAGCAGTTCTTC.

CDR3 nucleotide sequence: TGTGCCAGCAGCAGAAGGGACAGGGGCTATGGCTACACCTTC. Translation gives CASSRRDRGYGYTF. The genes are TRBV5-5 and TRBJ1-2; 10 bases are shared with TRBD1. Looked up from germline, CDR1 is SGHKS and CDR2 is YYEKEE (reference sequence). V lost 4 bases and J lost 4; bases outside the gene matches: 4. The CDR3 totals 14 residues.

The V gene is TRBV5-6, the J gene TRBJ2-7; D might be TRBD1 (6 bases). The length of the CDR3 is 15 residues. With 4 bases removed from V and 7 bases from J, the gap between germline ends came to 21 bases. CDR1 is SGHDT and CDR2 is YYEEEE in the germline V gene. CDR3 nucleotide sequence: TGTGCCAGCAGCCACGACCGGGACACTCCTGGAGAGCAGTACTTC. It is translated as CASSHDRDTPGEQYF. Supplemented by reference TRBV5-6 and TRBJ2-7, the full variable domain reads DAGVTQSPTHLIKTRGQQVTLRCSPKSGHDTVSWYQQALGQGPQFIFQYYEEEERQRGNFPDRFSGHQFPNYSSELNVNALLLGDSALYLCASSHDRDTPGEQYFGPGTRLTVT.